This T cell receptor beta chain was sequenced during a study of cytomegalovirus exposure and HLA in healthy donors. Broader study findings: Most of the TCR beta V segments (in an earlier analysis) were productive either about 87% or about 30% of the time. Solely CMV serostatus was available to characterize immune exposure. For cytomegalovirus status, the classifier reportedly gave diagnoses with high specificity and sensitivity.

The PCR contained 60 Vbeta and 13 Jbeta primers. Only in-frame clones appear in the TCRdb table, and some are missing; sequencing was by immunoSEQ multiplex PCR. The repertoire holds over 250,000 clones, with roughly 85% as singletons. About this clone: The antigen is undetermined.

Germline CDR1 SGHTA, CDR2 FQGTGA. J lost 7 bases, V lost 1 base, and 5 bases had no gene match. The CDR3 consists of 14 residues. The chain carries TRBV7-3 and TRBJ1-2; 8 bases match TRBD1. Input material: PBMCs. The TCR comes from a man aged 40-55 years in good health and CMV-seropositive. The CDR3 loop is CASSLNGQGGGYTF. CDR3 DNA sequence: TGTGCCAGCAGCTTAAATGGACAGGGAGGTGGCTACACCTTC.